The clone carrying this T cell receptor (beta chain) showed up just a few times. Antigen unknown. Primers: 60 Vbeta forward and 13 Jbeta reverse. The repertoire was sequenced with immunoSEQ multiplex PCR; TCRdb's copy has only in-frame clones and lacks some. The sample records 150,000 to 200,000 clones, 78% being singletons. These data are taken from a study of cytomegalovirus exposure and HLA in healthy donors. General study findings and limits: Investigators reported 164 TCR beta chains as tied to cytomegalovirus. Presence/absence comparisons presumed near-even sequencing depth among donors.

This CDR3 has 14 amino acids. Trimming at V came to 5 bases and at J to 4 bases, leaving 3 bases not matched to a gene. Germline V lookup: CDR1 SGHTA, CDR2 FQGTGA. Source material: PBMCs. The clonotype comes from a woman aged 45 to 65 in good health and CMV-seropositive. The rearrangement links TRBV7-3 to TRBJ2-3, with 10 bases that match TRBD2. This chain's CDR3 is CASSKLAGADTQYF. DNA of the CDR3: TGTGCCAGCAGCAAGCTAGCGGGGGCAGATACGCAGTATTTT.